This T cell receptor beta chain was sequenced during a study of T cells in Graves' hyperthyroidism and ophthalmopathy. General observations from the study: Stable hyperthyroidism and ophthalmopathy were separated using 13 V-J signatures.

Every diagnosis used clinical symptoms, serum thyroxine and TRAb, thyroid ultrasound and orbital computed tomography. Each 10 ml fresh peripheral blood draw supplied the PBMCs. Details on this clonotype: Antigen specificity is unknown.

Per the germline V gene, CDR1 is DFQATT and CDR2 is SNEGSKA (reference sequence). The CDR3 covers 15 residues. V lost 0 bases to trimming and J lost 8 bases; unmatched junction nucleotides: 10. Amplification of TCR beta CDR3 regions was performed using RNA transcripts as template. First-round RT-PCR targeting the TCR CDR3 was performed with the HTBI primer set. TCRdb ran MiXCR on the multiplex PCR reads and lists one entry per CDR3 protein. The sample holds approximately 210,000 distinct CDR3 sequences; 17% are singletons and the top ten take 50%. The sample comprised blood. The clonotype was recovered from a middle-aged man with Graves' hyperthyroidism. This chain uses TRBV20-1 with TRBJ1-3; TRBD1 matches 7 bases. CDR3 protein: CSARDWTGRLDTIYF. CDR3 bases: TGCAGTGCTAGAGACTGGACAGGACGCTTGGACACCATATATTTT.